The TCR beta chain described here comes from a study of Ad26.COV2.S vaccination and SARS-CoV-2 variants. Study as a whole: Administration of Ad26.COV2.S was intramuscular, either once or twice 56 days apart.

Treatment of the sample: roughly 18 received Ad26.COV2.S at low or high dose, single or two shots; roughly 5 received placebo; per-sample allocation not given. Sampling took place 63 days after the first vaccine or placebo injection. Profiling relied on immunoSEQ multiplex PCR, and the TCRdb table lists in-frame clones only, not all of them. The sample lists around 320,000 clones; about nine tenths were seen once. This clone appeared once. From germline, CDR1 is LGHNA and CDR2 YSLEER. The CDR3 loop spans 17 amino acids. Deletions cut 0 bases from V and 0 bases from J, with 12 bases between. Sample: peripheral blood, taken in a trial of Ad26.COV2.S vaccine versus placebo. V is TRBV4-3 and J is TRBJ1-3; D is uncertain. The TCR was taken from a person aged 18-60 years who received the Ad26.COV2.S COVID-19 vaccine or a placebo. CDR3 in DNA: TGCGCCAGCAGCCAAGAGAAGGGTCTCCGCTCTGGAAACACCATATATTTT. Its protein is CASSQEKGLRSGNTIYF.